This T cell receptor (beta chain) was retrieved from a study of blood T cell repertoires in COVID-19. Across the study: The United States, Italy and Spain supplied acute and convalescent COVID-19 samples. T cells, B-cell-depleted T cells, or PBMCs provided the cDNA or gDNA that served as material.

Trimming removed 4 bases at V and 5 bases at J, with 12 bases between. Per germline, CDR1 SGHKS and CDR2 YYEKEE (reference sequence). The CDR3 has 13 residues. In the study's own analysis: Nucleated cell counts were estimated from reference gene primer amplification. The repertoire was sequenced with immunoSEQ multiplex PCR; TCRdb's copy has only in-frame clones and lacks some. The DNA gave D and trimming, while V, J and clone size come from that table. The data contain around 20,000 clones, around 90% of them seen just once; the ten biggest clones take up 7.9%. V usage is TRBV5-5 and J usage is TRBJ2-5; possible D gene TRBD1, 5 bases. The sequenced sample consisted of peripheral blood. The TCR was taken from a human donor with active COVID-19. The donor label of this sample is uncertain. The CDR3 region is CASSRRPGETQYF. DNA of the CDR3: TGTGCCAGCAGCCGAAGGCCAGGGGAGACCCAGTACTTC.